This paragraph covers one T cell receptor beta chain sequence. Antigen unknown. The CDR3 is 19 amino acids. Trimming left V 5 bases short and J 2 bases short, with 26 bases between. The germline V gene encodes CDR1 WSHSY and CDR2 SAAADI. Libraries were prepared by immunoSEQ multiplex PCR; TCRdb keeps only in-frame clonotypes and omits some of them. The table includes some 95,000 clones, 92% detected once. The sample originates from a study of OX40 agonist ivuxolimab in advanced cancers. Findings and caveats of the study: On average, CD8+ T cells showed a greater number of expanded clones than CD4+. The 0.1-3.0 mg/kg partial responders had among the lowest clonal expansion.

The chain employs TRBV10-2 and TRBJ2-3; perhaps TRBD1 as D (6 bases). The sequences come from CD4+ or CD8+ T cells sorted from blood, collected in a trial of the OX40 agonist ivuxolimab. The TCR sequence derives from an adult with an advanced solid tumor such as melanoma, head and neck, liver or kidney cancer. The CDR3, as DNA: TGCGCCAGCAGTCTAAGGCCCCCTCTTGACAGGTCCCTCACAGATACGCAGTATTTT. Amino acids: CASSLRPPLDRSLTDTQYF.